This TCR beta chain was captured by sequencing in a study of CD8 T cells in Susac syndrome (dated by TCRdb to the late 2010s). Some background on the complete study: Of the Susac syndrome patients who were sequenced, eight were in clinical remission while six had clinically active disease. Susac syndrome patients were therapy-naive, on corticosteroids (some also receiving IVIg), or on IVIg alone at blood withdrawal. The study used repertoire sequencing to test whether antigen drove CD8+ T cell activation and differentiation in Susac syndrome.

RNA was extracted using the RNeasy kit, and roughly 0.5 to 1 ug of the RNA was reverse transcribed with random hexamers. The immunoSEQ multiplex PCR assay, covering 54 Vbeta and 13 Jbeta segments, was used to amplify TCR beta CDR3 regions. To correct PCR amplification bias, a synthetic template baseline was used for both primer optimization and computational correction. Under the source paper's analysis protocol: Reads were annotated to V, D and J genes according to IMGT and were analyzed with immunoSEQ Analyzer, with only productive sequences retained. To calculate clonality, Shannon entropy was normalized by log2 of the number of productive unique sequences and then subtracted from one. Public and private clones were assessed among the 100 most prevalent clones of each patient and control. A clone was defined as Susac-specific if it was absent from the healthy and MS cohorts, from over a thousand published viral clones and from other ImmuneACCESS disease sequences. TCRdb handled the public reads itself, with Q25 trimming in fastp and clone calling in MiXCR, and kept productive beta chains. Entries that share a CDR3 protein sequence are merged under the most common genes and DNA. TCRdb's processing, not the study's, gives the V and J calls here. This sample has roughly 190,000 distinct CDR3 sequences in its table, and roughly 90% of those were observed once. Around 0.085% of the sample rests with the top ten.

Worth noting for this clonotype: No antigen is known for it. The sample holds no much larger clone one base away, and base qualities are not on file.

V and J are trimmed by 5 bases and 0 bases, and the gene matches miss 9 bases of the junction. There are 18 amino acids in the CDR3, from cysteine to phenylalanine inclusive. Here the CDR3 DNA is all that survives: 54 bases in frame from base 1. On the study overall, not on this receptor specifically: The TCR sequencing and HLA analysis was acknowledged to have included a relatively small number of individuals. In patients with Susac syndrome, the CD4+ T cell repertoire showed no detectable clonal expansion.

Peripheral blood CD8+ and CD4+ T cells from healthy donors, Susac syndrome patients and multiple sclerosis patients were profiled using high-throughput TCR beta sequencing. The Susac syndrome patients fulfilled recently defined diagnostic criteria for definite or probable disease. CD8+ TEMRA cells were enriched by FACS, while bulk CD8+ and CD4+ T cells were purified by magnetic negative isolation. Blood was collected in EDTA tubes and processed within 24 hours, with PBMCs isolated through density gradient centrifugation. PBMCs intended for TCR sequencing were cryopreserved in liquid nitrogen and were subsequently thawed in a 37 degrees C water bath. The sorted or isolated CD4+, CD8+ and CD8+ TEMRA cells had a purity of 90% or higher.

This sequence uses TRBV12-3 or TRBV12-4 and TRBJ2-6; 8 bases in the middle match TRBD2. The clonotype comes from a human donor with Susac syndrome. The sample consisted of CD4+ T cells from PBMCs. Read as DNA, the sequence is TGTGCCAGCAGTCTTCGGCGGGGGGCTCGCTCTGGGGCCAACGTCCTGACTTTC. It specifies CASSLRRGARSGANVLTF.